Each of the 9 T cell receptor beta chains below was sequenced from the same sample in a study of metastatic and nonmetastatic thyroid tumors. All patients were untreated before thyroid surgery. TCRdb re-processed the PCR reads through MiXCR. The table shows 10,000 to 13,000 clones, with less than 50% occurring only once. Sequences were obtained from tumor tissue. All receptors come from a female donor with papillary thyroid cancer or a benign thyroid nodule (not recorded which). Some clones in this sample may be carry-over from other donors' samples.

The J gene is TRBJ2-3, the V gene TRBV20-1, with D hard to call. Germline V gives CDR1 DFQATT, CDR2 SNEGSKA (reference sequence). CDR3 length: 14 residues. V lost 5 bases and J 5 bases, leaving 17 bases between the germline ends. The CDR3 reads CSAPDGPLEDTQYF. The DNA of the CDR3 is TGCAGTGCTCCAGACGGGCCGTTGGAAGATACGCAGTATTTT.

CDR3: CASSLRSEQFF. The CDR3, as DNA: TGTGCCAGCAGTTTAAGAAGTGAGCAGTTCTTC. The V gene is TRBV27, the J gene TRBJ2-1; D is undetermined. This CDR3 has 11 residues. The germline V gene has CDR1 MNHEY and CDR2 SMNVEV (reference sequence). V was shortened by 2 bases and J by 9 bases, with 5 bases between the two germline ends.

Sample share makes this clone large. V and J are TRBV7-2 and TRBJ2-1, with TRBD1 matching over 7 bases. CDR1 SGHTA and CDR2 FQGNSA come from the germline V gene. The CDR3 is 14 amino acids. Losses at the gene ends were 5 bases for V and 8 bases for J; bases not matched to a gene: 9. The CDR3 here is CASSPGQVVDEQFF. The CDR3, as DNA: TGTGCCAGCAGCCCAGGACAGGTCGTCGATGAGCAGTTCTTC.

The genes are TRBV20-1 and TRBJ2-1; possibly TRBD2 for D (6 bases). This CDR3 region has 15 residues. Trimming removed 1 base from V and 4 bases from J, with 14 bases in between. CDR1 and CDR2 (germline): DFQATT, SNEGSKA (reference sequence). The CDR3 nucleotides read TGCAGTGCTAGAGTTAGCGGACCGACTTACAATGAGCAGTTCTTC. Translating it yields CSARVSGPTYNEQFF.

A single count supports this clone. This chain joins TRBV5-5 and TRBJ1-1; a possible D gene is TRBD1 (6 bases). CDR1 and CDR2 from the germline V gene are SGHKS and YYEKEE (reference sequence). Trimming cost V 4 bases and J 6 bases, with 13 bases left between them. This CDR3 spans 13 amino acids. The CDR3 loop reads CASSQSGDSEAFF. CDR3 nucleotide sequence: TGTGCCAGCAGCCAATCAGGGGATTCTGAAGCTTTCTTT.

The chain has TRBV12-3 or TRBV12-4 and TRBJ2-7; a weak D match, TRBD1 (5 bases). The CDR3 runs 13 residues. V lost 4 bases and J lost 2, with 9 bases in between. The CDR3 loop is CASSSRQTYEQYF. The CDR3 nucleotides are TGTGCCAGCAGTTCCCGACAGACCTACGAGCAGTACTTC.

The rearrangement links TRBV6-1 to TRBJ2-7; 11 positions match TRBD2. V shed 7 bases, J shed 5 bases, and the junction held 13 bases outside the gene matches. The germline V gene encodes CDR1 MNHNS and CDR2 SASEGT. The CDR3 sequence is 16 residues long. The CDR3 region has the DNA TGTGCCAGCACCACGGGACTAGCGGATAAGGGCCACGAGCAGTACTTC. This sequence encodes CASTTGLADKGHEQYF.

Comments on this clone: One junction end does not reproduce the germline sequence, and a read error may be involved. CDR3 sequence (DNA): TGTGCCAGCAGTTTAGCTTGGGAGACCCAGTACTTC. Translating it yields CASSLAWETQYF. The chain has TRBV11-2 and TRBJ2-5, with no clear D. The CDR3 extends over 12 amino acids. Germline CDR1 and CDR2: SGHAT and FQNNGV.

The rearrangement links TRBV30 to TRBJ2-2; D is perhaps TRBD1 (6 bases). The ends were cut back, 2 bases at V and 3 bases at J, with 13 bases in the middle. This CDR3 has 15 residues. Germline CDR1 GTSNPN, CDR2 SVGIG (reference sequence). The CDR3 DNA reads as TGTGCCTGGAGTACAGGGTCCGAAGACACCGGGGAGCTGTTTTTT. It codes for CAWSTGSEDTGELFF.